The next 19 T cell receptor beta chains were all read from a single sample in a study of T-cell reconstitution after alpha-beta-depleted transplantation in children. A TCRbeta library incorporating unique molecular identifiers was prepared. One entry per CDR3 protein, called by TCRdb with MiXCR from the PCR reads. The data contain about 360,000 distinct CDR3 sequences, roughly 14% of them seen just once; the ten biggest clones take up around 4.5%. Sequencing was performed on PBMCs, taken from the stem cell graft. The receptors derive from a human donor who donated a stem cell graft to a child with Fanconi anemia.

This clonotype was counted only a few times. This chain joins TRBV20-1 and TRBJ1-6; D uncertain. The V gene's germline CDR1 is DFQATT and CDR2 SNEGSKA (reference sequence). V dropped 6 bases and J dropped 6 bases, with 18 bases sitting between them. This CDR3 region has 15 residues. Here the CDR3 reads CSAKSGRRGNSPLHF. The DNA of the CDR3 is TGCAGTGCCAAAAGCGGACGGCGGGGTAATTCACCCCTCCACTTT.

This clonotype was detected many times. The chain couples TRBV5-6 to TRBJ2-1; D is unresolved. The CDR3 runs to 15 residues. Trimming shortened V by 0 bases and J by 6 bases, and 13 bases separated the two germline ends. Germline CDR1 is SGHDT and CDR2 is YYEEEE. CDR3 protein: CASSLEGGPFNEQFF. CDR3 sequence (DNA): TGTGCCAGCAGCTTGGAGGGCGGTCCGTTCAATGAGCAGTTCTTC.

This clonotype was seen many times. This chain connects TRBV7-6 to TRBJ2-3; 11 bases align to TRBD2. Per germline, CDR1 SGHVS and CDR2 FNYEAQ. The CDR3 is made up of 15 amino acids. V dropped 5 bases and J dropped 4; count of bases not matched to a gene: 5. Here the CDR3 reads CASSISGGAADTQYF. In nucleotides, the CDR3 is TGTGCCAGCAGCATTAGCGGGGGGGCCGCAGATACGCAGTATTTT.

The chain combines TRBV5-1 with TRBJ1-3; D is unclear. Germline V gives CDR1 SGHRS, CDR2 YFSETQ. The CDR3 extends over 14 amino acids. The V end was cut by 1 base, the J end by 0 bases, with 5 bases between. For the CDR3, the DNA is TGCGCCAGCAGCTTGACCGACTCTGGAAACACCATATATTTT. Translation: CASSLTDSGNTIYF.

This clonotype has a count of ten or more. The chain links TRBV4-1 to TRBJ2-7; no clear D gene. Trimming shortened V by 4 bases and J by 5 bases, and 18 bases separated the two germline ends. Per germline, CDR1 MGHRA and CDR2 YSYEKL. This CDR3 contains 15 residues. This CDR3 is CASSPWGSLGNEQYF. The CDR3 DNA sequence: TGCGCCAGCAGCCCTTGGGGAAGCTTAGGAAACGAGCAGTACTTC.

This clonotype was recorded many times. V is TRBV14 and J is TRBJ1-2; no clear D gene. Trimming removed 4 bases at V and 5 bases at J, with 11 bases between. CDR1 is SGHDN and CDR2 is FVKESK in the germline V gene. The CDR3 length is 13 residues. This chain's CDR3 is CASSRGGGYGYTF. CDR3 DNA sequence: TGTGCCAGCAGCCGCGGCGGAGGATATGGCTACACCTTC.

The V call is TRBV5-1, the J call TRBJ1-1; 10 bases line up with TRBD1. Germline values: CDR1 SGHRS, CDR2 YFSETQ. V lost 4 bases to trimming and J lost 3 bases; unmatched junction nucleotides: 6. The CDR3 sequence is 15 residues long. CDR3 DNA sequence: TGCGCCAGCAGCCCCACTGGGACAGGGGACACTGAAGCTTTCTTT. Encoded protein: CASSPTGTGDTEAFF. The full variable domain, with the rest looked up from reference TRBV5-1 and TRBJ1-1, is KAGVTQTPRYLIKTRGQQVTLSCSPISGHRSVSWYQQTPGQGLQFLFEYFSETQRNKGNFPGRFSGRQFSNSRSEMNVSTLELGDSALYLCASSPTGTGDTEAFFGQGTRLTVV.

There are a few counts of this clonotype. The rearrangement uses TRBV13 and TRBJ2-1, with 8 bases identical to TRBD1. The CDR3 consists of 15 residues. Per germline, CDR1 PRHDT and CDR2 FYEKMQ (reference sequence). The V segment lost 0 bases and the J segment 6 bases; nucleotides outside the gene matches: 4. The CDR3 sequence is CASSLGDREFNEQFF. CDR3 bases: TGTGCCAGCAGCTTAGGGGACAGGGAATTCAATGAGCAGTTCTTC.

Written as DNA, the CDR3 is TGTGCCAGCAAGGGCAGGGGAGGGATCGGGGAGCTGTTTTTT. Translating it yields CASKGRGGIGELFF. The chain has TRBV12-3 or TRBV12-4 and TRBJ2-2, with D possibly being TRBD2 (7 bases). V lost 7 bases and J lost 7, with 16 bases in between. CDR3 length: 14 residues.

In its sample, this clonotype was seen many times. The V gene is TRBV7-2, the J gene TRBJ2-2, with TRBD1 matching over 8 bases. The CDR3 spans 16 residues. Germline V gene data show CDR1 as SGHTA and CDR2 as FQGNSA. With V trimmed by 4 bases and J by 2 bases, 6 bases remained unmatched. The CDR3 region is CASSSWTGHNTGELFF. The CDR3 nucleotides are TGTGCCAGCAGCTCCTGGACAGGGCATAACACCGGGGAGCTGTTTTTT.

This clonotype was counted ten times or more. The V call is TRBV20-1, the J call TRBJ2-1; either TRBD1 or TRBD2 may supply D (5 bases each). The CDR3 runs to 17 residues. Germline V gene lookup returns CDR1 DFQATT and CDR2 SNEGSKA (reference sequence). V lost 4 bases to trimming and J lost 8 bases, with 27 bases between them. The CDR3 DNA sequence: TGCAGTGCTACGGAGACGGGGCTGGGCGGAACTATTGATGAGCAGTTCTTC. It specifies CSATETGLGGTIDEQFF.

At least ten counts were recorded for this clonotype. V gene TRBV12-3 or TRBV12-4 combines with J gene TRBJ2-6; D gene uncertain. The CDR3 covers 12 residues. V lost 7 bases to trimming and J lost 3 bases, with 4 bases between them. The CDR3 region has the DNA TGTGCCAGCACAAGTGGGGCCAACGTCCTGACTTTC. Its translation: CASTSGANVLTF.

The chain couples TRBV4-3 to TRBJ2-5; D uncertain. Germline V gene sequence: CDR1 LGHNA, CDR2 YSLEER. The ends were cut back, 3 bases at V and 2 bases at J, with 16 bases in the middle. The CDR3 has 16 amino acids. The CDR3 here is CASSQLETDPQETQYF. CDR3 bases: TGCGCCAGCAGCCAGTTAGAGACCGACCCGCAAGAGACCCAGTACTTC.

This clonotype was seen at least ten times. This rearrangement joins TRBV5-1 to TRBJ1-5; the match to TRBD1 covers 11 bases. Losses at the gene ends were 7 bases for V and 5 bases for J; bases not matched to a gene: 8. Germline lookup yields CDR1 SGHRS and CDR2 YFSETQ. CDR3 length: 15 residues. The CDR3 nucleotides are TGCGCCAGCGCCCCGGACAGGGGGCAGGATCAGCCCCAGCATTTT. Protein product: CASAPDRGQDQPQHF.

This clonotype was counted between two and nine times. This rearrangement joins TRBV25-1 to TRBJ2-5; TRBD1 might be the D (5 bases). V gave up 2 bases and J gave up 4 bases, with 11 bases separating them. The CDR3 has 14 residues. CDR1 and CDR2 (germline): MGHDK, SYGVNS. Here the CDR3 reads CASSETGRRETQYF. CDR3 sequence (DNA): TGTGCCAGCAGTGAAACAGGCAGGAGAGAGACCCAGTACTTC. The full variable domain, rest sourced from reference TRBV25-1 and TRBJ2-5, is EADIYQTPRYLVIGTGKKITLECSQTMGHDKMYWYQQDPGMELHLIHYSYGVNSTEKGDLSSESTVSRIRTEHFPLTLESARPSHTSQYLCASSETGRRETQYFGPGTRLLVL.

CDR3 DNA sequence: TGTGCCAGCAGCGTAGGTAGCGCCTCCTACGAGCAGTACTTC. This encodes CASSVGSASYEQYF. The V and J genes are TRBV9 and TRBJ2-7; the D gene is possibly TRBD2 (5 bases). The germline V gene has CDR1 SGDLS and CDR2 YYNGEE. V was shortened by 0 bases and J by 0 bases, with 7 bases between the two germline ends. CDR3 length equals 14 residues. The full variable domain, in which reference TRBV9 and TRBJ2-7 provide the parts outside the CDR3, is DSGVTQTPKHLITATGQRVTLRCSPRSGDLSVYWYQQSLDQGLQFLIQYYNGEERAKGNILERFSAQQFPDLHSELNLSSLELGDSALYFCASSVGSASYEQYFGPGTRLTVT.

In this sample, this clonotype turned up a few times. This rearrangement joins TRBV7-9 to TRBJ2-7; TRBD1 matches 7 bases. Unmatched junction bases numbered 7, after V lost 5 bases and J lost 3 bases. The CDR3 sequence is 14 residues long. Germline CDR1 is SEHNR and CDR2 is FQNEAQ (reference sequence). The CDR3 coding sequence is TGTGCCAGCAGCCGGCCGACAGGGTACTACGAGCAGTACTTC. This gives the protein CASSRPTGYYEQYF.

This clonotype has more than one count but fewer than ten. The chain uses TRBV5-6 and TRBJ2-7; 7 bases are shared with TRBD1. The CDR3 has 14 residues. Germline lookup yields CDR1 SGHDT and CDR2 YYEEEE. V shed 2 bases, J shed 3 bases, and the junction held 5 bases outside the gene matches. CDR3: CASSFSQGFYEQYF. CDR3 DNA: TGTGCCAGCAGCTTTTCACAGGGGTTCTACGAGCAGTACTTC.

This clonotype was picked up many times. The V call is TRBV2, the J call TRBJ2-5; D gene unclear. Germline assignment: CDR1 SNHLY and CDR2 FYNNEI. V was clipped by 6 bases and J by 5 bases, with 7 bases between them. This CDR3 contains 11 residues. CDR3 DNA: TGTGCCAGCAGCGGGTCGGAGACCCAGTACTTC. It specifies CASSGSETQYF.